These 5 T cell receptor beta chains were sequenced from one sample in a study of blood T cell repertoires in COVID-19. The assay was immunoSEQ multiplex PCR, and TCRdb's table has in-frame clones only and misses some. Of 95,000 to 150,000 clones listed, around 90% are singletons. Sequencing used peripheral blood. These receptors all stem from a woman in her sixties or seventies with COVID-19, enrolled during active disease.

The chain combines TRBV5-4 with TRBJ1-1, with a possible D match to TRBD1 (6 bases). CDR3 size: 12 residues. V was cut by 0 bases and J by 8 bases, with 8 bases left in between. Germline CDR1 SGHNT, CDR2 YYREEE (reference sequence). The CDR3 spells CASSLGTGEAFF. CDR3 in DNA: TGTGCCAGCAGCTTGGGTACAGGGGAAGCTTTCTTT.

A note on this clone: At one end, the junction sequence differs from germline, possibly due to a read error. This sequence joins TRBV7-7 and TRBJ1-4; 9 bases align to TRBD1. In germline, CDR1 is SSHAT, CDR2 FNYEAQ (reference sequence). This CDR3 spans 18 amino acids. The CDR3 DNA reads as TGTGCTAGCAGCTTAGAACACAGGGGGCCTTCAACTAATGAAAAACTGTTTTTT. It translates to CASSLEHRGPSTNEKLFF. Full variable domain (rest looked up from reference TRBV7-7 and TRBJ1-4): GAGVSQSPRYKVTKRGQDVTLRCDPISSHATLYWYQQALGQGPEFLTYFNYEAQPDKSGLPSDRFSAERPEGSISTLTIQRTEQRDSAMYRCASSLEHRGPSTNEKLFFGSGTQLSVL.

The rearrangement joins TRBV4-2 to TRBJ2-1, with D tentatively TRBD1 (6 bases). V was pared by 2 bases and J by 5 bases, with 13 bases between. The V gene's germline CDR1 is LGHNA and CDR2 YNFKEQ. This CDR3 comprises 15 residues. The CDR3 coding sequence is TGTGCCAGCAGCCAAACCTGGACAGAACACAATGAGCAGTTCTTC. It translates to CASSQTWTEHNEQFF.

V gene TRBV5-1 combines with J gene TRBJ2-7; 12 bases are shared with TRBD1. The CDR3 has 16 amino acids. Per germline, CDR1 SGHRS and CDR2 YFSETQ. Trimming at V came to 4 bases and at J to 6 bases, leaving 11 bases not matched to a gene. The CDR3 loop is CASSLIGTGGSLEQYF. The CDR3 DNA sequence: TGCGCCAGCAGCCTTATAGGGACAGGGGGCTCCCTCGAGCAGTACTTC.

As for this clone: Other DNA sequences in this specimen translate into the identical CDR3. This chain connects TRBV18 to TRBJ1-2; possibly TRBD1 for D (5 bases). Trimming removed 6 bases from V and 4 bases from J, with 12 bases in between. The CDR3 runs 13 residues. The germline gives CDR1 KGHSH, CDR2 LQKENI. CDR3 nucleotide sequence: TGTGCCAGCTCCCCTCCCGGGGGCTATGGCTACACCTTC. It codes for CASSPPGGYGYTF. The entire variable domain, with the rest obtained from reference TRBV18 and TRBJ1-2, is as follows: NAGVMQNPRHLVRRRGQEARLRCSPMKGHSHVYWYRQLPEEGLKFMVYLQKENIIDESGMPKERFSAEFPKEGPSILRIQQVVRGDSAAYFCASSPPGGYGYTFGSGTRLTVV.